Below, 18 T cell receptor beta chains from the same sample are listed, as sequenced in a study of blood T cell repertoires in COVID-19. Clones were read by immunoSEQ multiplex PCR, and TCRdb kept only the in-frame ones, dropping some. This table has 200,000 to 250,000 clones, about 82% appearing once. The specimen sequenced was peripheral blood. Receptor source: an elderly man with acute or convalescent COVID-19.

This chain joins TRBV3-1 (or the pseudogene TRBV3-2) and TRBJ2-5; TRBD2 agrees at 16 bases. The ends lost 4 bases at V and 6 bases at J; junction bases unmatched: 11. The CDR3 loop spans 18 amino acids. Germline V CDR1 and CDR2: LGHDT, YNNKEL (reference sequence). CDR3 protein: CASSPGTSGGAYPKTQYF. The CDR3 DNA sequence: TGTGCCAGCAGCCCGGGGACTAGCGGGGGGGCCTATCCTAAGACCCAGTACTTC.

The V gene is TRBV29-1, the J gene TRBJ1-2; TRBD1 agrees at 11 bases. With V trimmed by 7 bases and J by 4 bases, 5 bases remained unmatched. Germline V lookup: CDR1 SQVTM, CDR2 ANQGSEA. The CDR3 covers 13 residues. In DNA form, the CDR3 reads TGCAGCGGGAGCGGGACAGGGGGCTATGGCTACACCTTC. Residues: CSGSGTGGYGYTF.

The rearrangement uses TRBV4-3 and TRBJ2-7; the match to TRBD1 covers 7 bases. Per the germline V gene, CDR1 is LGHNA and CDR2 is YSLEER. Trimming took 1 base from V and 1 from J; bases not matched to a gene: 4. The CDR3 totals 15 residues. The CDR3 nucleotides are TGCGCCAGCAGCCAAGGCCCGGGACAGTCCTACGAGCAGTACTTC. Its translation is CASSQGPGQSYEQYF.

The CDR3: CASMGRGAANTIYF. The CDR3 nucleotides read TGTGCCAGCATGGGGCGGGGAGCCGCAAACACCATATATTTT. The rearrangement joins TRBV28 to TRBJ1-3; D is possibly TRBD1 (5 bases). CDR1 and CDR2 from the germline V gene are MDHEN and SYDVKM. This CDR3 spans 14 amino acids. Trimming left V 7 bases short and J 6 bases short, with 16 bases between.

This clone appeared a single time. This rearrangement joins TRBV28 to TRBJ1-6; TRBD1 agrees at 7 bases. The CDR3 loop spans 17 amino acids. V lost 4 bases to trimming and J lost 10 bases; unmatched junction nucleotides: 16. CDR1 is MDHEN, CDR2 SYDVKM, per germline. The CDR3 sequence is CASSSRGTYYGGSPLHF. As DNA, the CDR3 is TGTGCCAGCAGTTCCAGGGGGACATATTATGGGGGGTCACCCCTCCACTTT.

The genes are TRBV6-5 and TRBJ2-7; 8 positions match TRBD1. CDR1 is MNHEY, CDR2 SVGAGI, per germline. The CDR3 loop spans 15 amino acids. J gave up 6 bases and V 2 bases, and 9 bases lay outside the gene matches. The CDR3 coding sequence is TGTGCCAGCAGTTACCCAACGGACAGGGCCCGCGAGCAGTACTTC. It specifies CASSYPTDRAREQYF.

In this sample, this clone turned up once. The chain couples TRBV15 to TRBJ1-1; tentative D call: TRBD1 (6 bases). Trimming took off 3 bases at V and 4 bases at J, with 18 bases between the two ends. The CDR3 runs 16 residues. Germline CDR1 LNHNV, CDR2 YYDKDF (reference sequence). The CDR3 protein is CATSSLLDGRGTEAFF. The CDR3 nucleotides are TGTGCCACCAGCAGCCTTCTTGACGGCAGGGGCACTGAAGCTTTCTTT.

This chain uses TRBV29-1 with TRBJ2-7; 7 bases line up with TRBD1. CDR3 size: 14 residues. V was pared by 6 bases and J by 0 bases, with 8 bases of the junction left unmatched. Germline V CDR1 and CDR2: SQVTM, ANQGSEA. The CDR3 DNA reads TGCAGCGTGTGGACAGGTGGGAGCTCCTACGAGCAGTACTTC. Translating gives CSVWTGGSSYEQYF.

The V gene is TRBV28, the J gene TRBJ2-1, with D possibly being TRBD1 (6 bases). V dropped 5 bases and J dropped 0 bases, with 20 bases sitting between them. This CDR3 is built from 18 residues. In germline, CDR1 is MDHEN, CDR2 SYDVKM. In DNA, the CDR3 is TGTGCCAGCAGTCGAAACGGCGCAGGGGCCAGCTCCTACAATGAGCAGTTCTTC. It is translated as CASSRNGAGASSYNEQFF.

The chain carries TRBV10-3 and TRBJ1-3, with 9 nucleotides matching TRBD1. Germline V gene data show CDR1 as ENHRY and CDR2 as SYGVKD. This CDR3 contains 14 residues. The trim removed 7 bases at V and 4 bases at J, leaving 5 bases unmatched. The CDR3 spells CAITGTGNGNTIYF. The CDR3 DNA reads TGTGCCATCACCGGGACAGGGAACGGAAACACCATATATTTT.

A single count supports this clone. The chain has TRBV6-1 and TRBJ1-1, with 7 bases identical to TRBD1. CDR1 is MNHNS, CDR2 SASEGT, per germline. Trimming took 4 bases from V and 3 from J; bases not matched to a gene: 11. The CDR3 totals 16 residues. The CDR3, as DNA: TGTGCCAGCAGTGGGCCCGGTACAGGGGTCCACACTGAAGCTTTCTTT. Translating gives CASSGPGTGVHTEAFF.

The genes are TRBV4-3 and TRBJ2-7; no definite D call. The CDR3 contains 15 residues. Germline CDR1 is LGHNA and CDR2 is YSLEER. Trimming took 0 bases from V and 0 from J, leaving 9 bases between them. The CDR3 here is CASSQESSSSYEQYF. Written as DNA, the CDR3 is TGCGCCAGCAGCCAAGAGAGCTCTAGCTCCTACGAGCAGTACTTC.

This chain joins TRBV2 and TRBJ2-3; D is perhaps TRBD1 (6 bases). Germline lookup yields CDR1 SNHLY and CDR2 FYNNEI. V shed 2 bases and J shed 6 bases, with 9 bases lying between them. The CDR3 is 13 residues long. CDR3 DNA: TGTGCCAGCAGTGAAAGGGGGATTGATACGCAGTATTTT. Translated, it gives CASSERGIDTQYF.

Notes on this clone: A read error may produce the germline difference seen at one junction end. The CDR3 DNA is TGTGCTAGCAGCCGGACAGGGAGGGACGAGCAGTACTTC. Amino acid sequence: CASSRTGRDEQYF. The chain combines TRBV7-7 with TRBJ2-7, with D tentatively TRBD1 (8 bases). Germline V gene sequence: CDR1 SSHAT, CDR2 FNYEAQ (reference sequence). The CDR3 has 13 amino acids.

This chain uses TRBV3-1 (or the pseudogene TRBV3-2) with TRBJ2-7; D remains unclear. This CDR3 is built from 11 residues. From germline, CDR1 is LGHDT and CDR2 YNNKEL (reference sequence). V lost 5 bases and J 9 bases, leaving 11 bases between the germline ends. The CDR3 region is CASSDARLQYF. The CDR3 DNA is TGTGCCAGCAGCGACGCGCGGCTGCAGTACTTC.

This sequence joins TRBV5-4 and TRBJ1-6; D is ambiguous. CDR1 SGHNT and CDR2 YYREEE come from the germline V gene (reference sequence). The CDR3 runs 15 residues. V lost 0 bases to trimming and J lost 9 bases, with 13 bases between them. The CDR3 DNA follows: TGTGCCAGCAGCTTGGACGAGGGAGTCCGTTCACCCCTCCACTTT. It encodes CASSLDEGVRSPLHF.

The chain employs TRBV15 and TRBJ2-6, with D hard to call. The CDR3 runs to 14 residues. Per the germline V gene, CDR1 is LNHNV and CDR2 is YYDKDF (reference sequence). V lost 4 bases, J lost 4 bases, and 8 bases lay in between. CDR3 nucleotide sequence: TGTGCCACCAGCAAACTGTCAGGGGCCAACGTCCTGACTTTC. Its protein product is CATSKLSGANVLTF. Combining the CDR3 with reference TRBV15 and TRBJ2-6 gives the whole variable domain DAMVIQNPRYQVTQFGKPVTLSCSQTLNHNVMYWYQQKSSQAPKLLFHYYDKDFNNEADTPDNFQSRRPNTSFCFLDIRSPGLGDTAMYLCATSKLSGANVLTFGAGSRLTVL.

This chain links TRBV28 with TRBJ2-5, with 7 bases identical to TRBD2. V lost 5 bases to trimming and J lost 4 bases; unmatched junction nucleotides: 13. The CDR3 is made up of 16 amino acids. The germline V gene encodes CDR1 MDHEN and CDR2 SYDVKM. The CDR3 nucleotides are TGTGCCAGCAGTAACGAGCGGGGCGCGAGGGGAGAGACCCAGTACTTC. It codes for CASSNERGARGETQYF.